This T cell receptor (beta chain) was sequenced for a study of cytomegalovirus exposure and HLA in healthy donors. Study-level points and caveats: Most of the TCR beta V segments (in an earlier analysis) were productive either about 87% or about 30% of the time. Accurate HLA-A and HLA-B prediction from TCR beta sequences was reported for most subjects. Researchers catalogued 150 or so TCR beta chains as cytomegalovirus-associated.

The germline V and J ends were trimmed by 6 bases and 3 bases, with 6 bases remaining between them. CDR1 and CDR2 from the germline V gene are MDHEN and SYDVKM. This CDR3 spans 12 amino acids. Notes on this clone: The antigen is unknown.

In the PCR, 60 Vbeta and 13 Jbeta primers were used. Sequenced by immunoSEQ multiplex PCR; TCRdb stores in-frame clones only, minus some. Counted here are fewer than 100,000 clones, roughly three quarters occurring once; the ten biggest clones make up 1.5% to 2.5%. The specimen sequenced was PBMCs. V is TRBV28 and J is TRBJ2-1; D is unclear. The receptor comes from a man aged 35-49 years in good health and CMV-seronegative. The CDR3 nucleotides are TGTGCCAGCAGGCGCGTCTACAATGAGCAGTTCTTC. As protein: CASRRVYNEQFF. The variable domain in full, completed from reference TRBV28 and TRBJ2-1, reads DVKVTQSSRYLVKRTGEKVFLECVQDMDHENMFWYRQDPGLGLRLIYFSYDVKMKEKGDIPEGYSVSREKKERFSLILESASTNQTSMYLCASRRVYNEQFFGPGTRLTVL.